The T cell receptor (beta chain) described here comes from a study of T and B cells in COVID-19 patients. The CDR3 runs 17 residues. Germline V gives CDR1 SGHRS, CDR2 YFSETQ. Losses at the gene ends were 4 bases for V and 5 bases for J; bases not matched to a gene: 14. Multiplex PCR with BIOMED2 TRB-A/B primer pools amplified TRB rearrangements. Each CDR3 protein gets one entry after TCRdb re-called the multiplex PCR reads with MiXCR. The sample includes about 4,000 distinct CDR3 sequences, about 23% of them seen just once. Each TRB amplification used about 220-500 ng of genomic DNA from blood. The chain couples TRBV5-1 to TRBJ2-5; 10 bases line up with TRBD1. The sample comprised blood. This TCR was recovered from a human donor with active COVID-19. The CDR3 sequence: CASSPGLTGGAGETQYF. The CDR3 DNA sequence: TGCGCCAGCAGCCCTGGCTTGACAGGGGGCGCAGGCGAGACCCAGTACTTC. Based on the CDR3 plus reference TRBV5-1 and TRBJ2-5, the full variable domain is KAGVTQTPRYLIKTRGQQVTLSCSPISGHRSVSWYQQTPGQGLQFLFEYFSETQRNKGNFPGRFSGRQFSNSRSEMNVSTLELGDSALYLCASSPGLTGGAGETQYFGPGTRLLVL.